The rows below give T cell receptor beta chains drawn from one sample of a study of T cells after yellow fever vaccination. In TCRdb, the 5' RACE reads were re-called with MiXCR into one record per CDR3 protein. The table includes 300,000 or so distinct CDR3 sequences, under 5% detected once. This material consisted of PBMCs, taken 5 days after the yellow fever booster vaccination. The receptors shown here come from a man aged 18 to 35 who received the YFV17D yellow fever vaccine. Each CDR3 is given with its conserved first and last residue. D genes are given only for firm matches. The size entry is marked missing in some rows and otherwise reads once, few, many or a size class.

- | TRBJ2-7 | - | TRBV6-1 | TGTGCCAGCAGTCAAAGGGGAACCTACGAGCAGTACTTC | CASSQRGTYEQYF
- | TRBJ1-2 | few | TRBV12-3/TRBV12-4 | TGTGCCAGCAGTCCCACAGGGCCCCGTATGAATGGCTACACCTTC | CASSPTGPRMNGYTF
TRBD2 | TRBJ2-1 | many | TRBV5-1 | TGCGCCAGCAGCTTGGCGCCTAGCGGGGGGGCTGATGAGCAGTTCTTC | CASSLAPSGGADEQFF
TRBD1 | TRBJ2-1 | few | TRBV7-3 | TGTGCCAGCAGAATGACAGGGAGCAGTGAGCAGTTCTTC | CASRMTGSSEQFF
TRBD1 | TRBJ2-7 | - | TRBV20-1 | TGCAGTGCTAGAGCCGGGACAGGGGCCTACGAGCAGTACTTC | CSARAGTGAYEQYF
- | TRBJ1-3 | many | TRBV12-3/TRBV12-4 | TGTGCCAGCAGAGAGGGGGGGAACAACCAGAACACCATATATTTT | CASREGGNNQNTIYF
TRBD2 | TRBJ2-7 | - | TRBV20-1 | TGCAGTGCTAGAGACTCCCGGACTAGCGGTCATTCTTACGAGCAGTACTTC | CSARDSRTSGHSYEQYF
TRBD1 | TRBJ1-6 | - | TRBV6-5 | TGTGCCAGCGGGACAGGGGACTCACCCCTCCACTTT | CASGTGDSPLHF
- | TRBJ2-6 | - | TRBV7-9 | TGTGCCAGCAGCCCTGTGCCACGGTACTCTGGGGCCAACGTCCTGACTTTC | CASSPVPRYSGANVLTF
TRBD1 | TRBJ1-1 | few | TRBV20-1 | TGCAGTGCTAGCTGGACAGGGAGGACTGAAGCTTTCTTT | CSASWTGRTEAFF
- | TRBJ2-2 | - | TRBV5-1 | TGCGCCAGCAGCGGGGGAACTCGCGGGGAGCTGTTTTTT | CASSGGTRGELFF
TRBD2 | TRBJ2-3 | - | TRBV5-1 | TGCGCCAGCAGCTTGGTTCAGCGGGGGTTCCAGGATACGCAGTATTTT | CASSLVQRGFQDTQYF
- | TRBJ1-6 | many | TRBV20-1 | TGCAGTGCTAGTACACGACCGAGCTCCTATAATTCACCCCTCCACTTT | CSASTRPSSYNSPLHF
TRBD2 | TRBJ2-4 | - | TRBV7-9 | TGTGCCAGCAGCTCACCCCGGACTAGCGGGGGGTCTAACAAAAACATTCAGTACTTC | CASSSPRTSGGSNKNIQYF
TRBD1 | TRBJ2-5 | - | TRBV5-1 | TGCGCCAGCAGAACCGGGACAGAGCGCGAGACCCAGTACTTC | CASRTGTERETQYF
- | TRBJ2-5 | few | TRBV4-1 | TGCGCCAGCAGCTCATTTGGACTCCGACAAGAGACCCAGTACTTC | CASSSFGLRQETQYF
- | TRBJ2-7 | few | TRBV6-1 | TGTGCCAGCAGTTCCAATACAGGGGGGGCTCCCTACGAGCAGTACTTC | CASSSNTGGAPYEQYF
- | TRBJ1-6 | many | TRBV29-1 | TGCAGCGTTGCAGCCGAGGCCGTCAATTCACCCCTCCACTTT | CSVAAEAVNSPLHF
TRBD1 | TRBJ2-7 | many | TRBV13 | TGTGCCAGCAGCTCCGGGACAGGGGGCTTCAACGAGCAGTACTTC | CASSSGTGGFNEQYF
- | TRBJ2-7 | - | TRBV11-3 | TGTGCCAGCAGCTACTGGGGTCCGGTCCCCCGGGGCCGATACGAGCAGTACTTC | CASSYWGPVPRGRYEQYF
- | TRBJ2-1 | - | TRBV29-1 | TGCAGCGTACAGACAGGAGGATACAATGAGCAGTTCTTC | CSVQTGGYNEQFF
- | TRBJ2-7 | many | TRBV23-1 | TGCGCCAGCAGTCAATCAGGGTACGAGCAGTACTTC | CASSQSGYEQYF
- | TRBJ1-4 | few | TRBV5-1 | TGCGCCAGCAGCTTTGGATCAGGTGATGAAAAACTGTTTTTT | CASSFGSGDEKLFF
TRBD1 | TRBJ2-2 | many | TRBV24-1 | TGTGCCACCTCCGGGACAGGGGTGATCGGGGAGCTGTTTTTT | CATSGTGVIGELFF
- | TRBJ2-7 | few | TRBV29-1 | TGCAGCGTAGGGGACGGGGTTCCCTACGAGCAGTACTTC | CSVGDGVPYEQYF
- | TRBJ1-6 | - | TRBV9 | TGTGCCAGCAGCGTCGGGCCGCTGGTGGGGTCACCCCTCCACTTT | CASSVGPLVGSPLHF
TRBD2 | TRBJ2-5 | many | TRBV4-2 | TGTGCCAGCAGCCAAGCTGGTCTAGCGGAACAAGAGACCCAGTACTTC | CASSQAGLAEQETQYF
- | TRBJ2-2 | once | TRBV24-1 | TGTGCCACCAGTGATTTGGGCTCAGGGGTTACCGGGGAGCTGTTTTTT | CATSDLGSGVTGELFF
- | TRBJ1-6 | - | TRBV12-3/TRBV12-4 | TGTGCCAGCAACGGACCCGGGATAAATTCACCCCTCCACTTT | CASNGPGINSPLHF
- | TRBJ1-1 | - | TRBV5-1 | TGCGCCAGCAGCTTGGGACTAGTGCTGAACACTGAAGCTTTCTTT | CASSLGLVLNTEAFF
- | TRBJ2-4 | many | TRBV5-1 | TGCGCCAGCACCATCAACGGGCGAGGCATTCAGTACTTC | CASTINGRGIQYF
- | TRBJ2-7 | many | TRBV7-6 | TGTGCCAGCAGCCCGGACGGTTCCTACGAGCAGTACTTC | CASSPDGSYEQYF
- | TRBJ1-1 | many | TRBV7-3 | TGTGCCAGCAGCCTATCGGGCGGGGGCACTGAAGCTTTCTTT | CASSLSGGGTEAFF
TRBD2 | TRBJ2-3 | few | TRBV6-5 | TGTGCCAGCAGTCAAGGACTAGCGGGAGATACGCAGTATTTT | CASSQGLAGDTQYF
- | TRBJ2-3 | few | TRBV7-9 | TGTGCCAGCAGTCAAACTCCAGCGGATTATAGCACAGATACGCAGTATTTT | CASSQTPADYSTDTQYF
TRBD1 | TRBJ1-2 | - | TRBV7-6 | TGTGCCAGCAGCTTAGGGCCCCAGGGGGGTGGCTACACCTTC | CASSLGPQGGGYTF
TRBD2 | TRBJ2-1 | - | TRBV5-6 | TGTGCCAGCAGCTTGCCTAGCGGGGGAGAGCAGTTCTTC | CASSLPSGGEQFF
TRBD1 | TRBJ1-1 | many | TRBV2 | TGTGCCAGCAGTGAACAGGGGGTGGAAGCTTTCTTT | CASSEQGVEAFF
- | TRBJ2-5 | many | TRBV29-1 | TGCAGCGTTGATCTCTGGCCACAAGAGACCCAGTACTTC | CSVDLWPQETQYF
- | TRBJ1-5 | once | TRBV27 | TGTGCCAGCGCGTCGGGGGACCAGCCCCAGCATTTT | CASASGDQPQHF
TRBD1 | TRBJ1-2 | - | TRBV29-1 | TGCAGCGTCACGACAGGGATGTATGGCTACACCTTC | CSVTTGMYGYTF
- | TRBJ2-2 | few | TRBV6-5 | TGTGCCAGCAGCCACGAGGCCACCGGGGAGCTGTTTTTT | CASSHEATGELFF
TRBD2 | TRBJ2-7 | few | TRBV5-1 | TGCGCCAGCAGCCTAGGGACTAGCGGGGTCTCCTACGAGCAGTACTTC | CASSLGTSGVSYEQYF
TRBD2 | TRBJ2-5 | - | TRBV5-1 | TGCGCCAGCAGCTTGGGGGCAGGACTAGCCGGCGAGACCCAGTACTTC | CASSLGAGLAGETQYF
TRBD1 | TRBJ2-3 | - | TRBV28 | TGTGCCAGCAGCTCTGGGACAGGCGGGGTAAATACGCAGTATTTT | CASSSGTGGVNTQYF
- | TRBJ2-5 | few | TRBV9 | TGTGCCAGCAGCGTAGGGGCAGGGGCGGGTGAGACCCAGTACTTC | CASSVGAGAGETQYF
TRBD1 | TRBJ2-1 | many | TRBV5-1 | TGCGCCAGCAGCTTGGGGGGGACAGGGAGCTCCTACAATGAGCAGTTCTTC | CASSLGGTGSSYNEQFF
TRBD1 | TRBJ1-5 | - | TRBV6-2/TRBV6-3 | TGTGCCAGCAGTTACCCGGGACAGGGCAATTTTCAGCCCCAGCATTTT | CASSYPGQGNFQPQHF
- | TRBJ1-5 | many | TRBV20-1 | TGCAGTGCTCCCCGAGAACGGCTTTTGGGCAATCAGCCCCAGCATTTT | CSAPRERLLGNQPQHF
- | TRBJ1-5 | - | TRBV24-1 | TGTGCCACCCGGACAGTTCGTCAGCCCCAGCATTTT | CATRTVRQPQHF
- | TRBJ1-4 | - | TRBV14 | TGTGCCAGCAGCCAAGGGGGCTTGGCTAATGAAAAACTGTTTTTT | CASSQGGLANEKLFF